This T cell receptor beta chain was documented in a study of PD-L1 blockade in urothelial cancer. As for time point: pretreatment peripheral blood. To note about this clone: What it binds is unknown.

Regarding the study as a whole: Expansion of tumor-associated blood clones at 3 weeks was greater in durable-benefit patients.

The data were produced by immunoSEQ multiplex PCR, yet TCRdb's version contains in-frame clones alone and is incomplete. The sample lists about 63,000 clones; about four fifths were seen once. The sequence derives from a man in his 70s with urothelial cancer. This material consisted of PBMCs, taken around atezolizumab (anti-PD-L1) treatment.

DNA of the CDR3: TGTGCCAGCACCAATAGCGGGAGGTCCTACGAGCAGTACTTC. Translation gives CASTNSGRSYEQYF. The chain uses TRBV6-1 and TRBJ2-7; 10 bases are a match to TRBD2. V trimming: 7 bases; J trimming: 1 base; junction bases outside the gene matches: 4. CDR1 and CDR2 from the germline V gene are MNHNS and SASEGT. This CDR3 has 14 amino acids.